The clone carrying this TCR beta chain was seen a few times. Its antigen is currently unknown. This sample was taken from a study of T cells after yellow fever vaccination. MiXCR was run by TCRdb on the 5' RACE reads, yielding one entry per CDR3 protein. The sample carries a few hundred thousand distinct CDR3 sequences, 10% to 15% recorded once. Study conclusions and caveats: A faster peak, day 5 versus 15, was reached by the weaker secondary response. Subsequent to the booster, the majority of primary-vaccination clones reappeared (96% CD4, 70% to 90% CD8). Relatively few clonotypes were ones that appeared in both CD4 and CD8 compartments.

Per germline, CDR1 SGHTA and CDR2 FQGNSA. There are 13 residues in the CDR3. With 8 bases clipped from V and 6 bases from J, the junction kept 5 bases outside the gene matches. The chain carries TRBV7-2 and TRBJ2-3, with 10 bases lining up with TRBD2. Sample: CD4+ T cells sorted from PBMCs, taken 45 days after the yellow fever booster vaccination. This receptor was taken from a man younger than 40 who received the YFV17D yellow fever vaccine. In DNA form, the CDR3 reads TGTGCCAGCCTAGCGGGAGTGGGGGATACGCAGTATTTT. Its protein product is CASLAGVGDTQYF.